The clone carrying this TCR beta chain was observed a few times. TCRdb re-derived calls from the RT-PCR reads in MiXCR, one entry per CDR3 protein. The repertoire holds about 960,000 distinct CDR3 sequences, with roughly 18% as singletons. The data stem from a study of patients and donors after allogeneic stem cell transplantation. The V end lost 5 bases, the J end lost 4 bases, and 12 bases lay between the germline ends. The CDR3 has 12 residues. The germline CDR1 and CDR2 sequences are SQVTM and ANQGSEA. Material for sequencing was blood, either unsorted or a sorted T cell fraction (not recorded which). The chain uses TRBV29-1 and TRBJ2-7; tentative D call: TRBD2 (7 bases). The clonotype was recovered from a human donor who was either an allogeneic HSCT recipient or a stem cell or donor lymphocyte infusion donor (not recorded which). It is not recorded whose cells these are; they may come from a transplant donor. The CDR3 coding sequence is TGCAGCGTTAAAAGGGGGGGATACGAGCAGTACTTC. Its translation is CSVKRGGYEQYF.